These 3 T cell receptor beta chains were all obtained from the same sample, sequenced in a study of cytomegalovirus exposure and HLA in healthy donors. The PCR contained 60 Vbeta and 13 Jbeta primers. The protocol was immunoSEQ multiplex PCR, while the TCRdb copy is restricted to in-frame clones and leaves out a portion. The table lists about 160,000 clones, approximately 77% of them singletons. The specimen sequenced was PBMCs. The receptor source for this set is a man in his forties or fifties in good health and CMV-seropositive.

This sequence joins TRBV27 and TRBJ2-7; 7 nucleotides agree with TRBD1. Germline V gives CDR1 MNHEY, CDR2 SMNVEV (reference sequence). The junction had 5 bases not matched to a gene; V was cut back by 3 bases and J by 0 bases. CDR3 size: 15 residues. The DNA for the CDR3 is TGTGCCAGCAGTTTTACCACAGGGGCCTCCTACGAGCAGTACTTC. Its translation: CASSFTTGASYEQYF.

CDR3 sequence reads: CASSLGGAEYNEQFF. The CDR3 DNA follows: TGTGCCAGCAGCTTAGGAGGAGCGGAATACAATGAGCAGTTCTTC. The chain combines TRBV11-3 with TRBJ2-1, with a weak D call TRBD2 (5 bases). There are 15 residues in the CDR3. Trimming took off 1 base at V and 4 bases at J, with 11 bases between the two ends. CDR1 and CDR2 (germline): SGHNT, YENEEA.

CDR3 loop: CASSQADAGGLADTQYF. The DNA for the CDR3 is TGCGCCAGCAGCCAAGCCGACGCGGGGGGCCTGGCAGATACGCAGTATTTT. V usage is TRBV4-1 and J usage is TRBJ2-3; 8 bases are shared with TRBD2. Germline V gives CDR1 MGHRA, CDR2 YSYEKL. The ends lost 1 base at V and 4 bases at J; junction bases unmatched: 10. This CDR3 is built from 17 residues.